This TCR beta chain was sequenced for a study of blood T cell repertoires in COVID-19. The CDR3 is 15 residues long. The germline V gene has CDR1 SGHNT and CDR2 YYREEE (reference sequence). Germline trimming cut 4 bases from V and 8 bases from J; bases unmatched to any gene: 9. Using immunoSEQ multiplex PCR, the repertoire was profiled, and TCRdb retains in-frame clones only, with some absent. Of 150,000 to 200,000 clones listed, around four fifths are singletons. The sequence came from a man between 70 and 80 years old with acute or convalescent COVID-19. The chain couples TRBV5-4 to TRBJ2-4; 10 bases line up with TRBD2. Sequencing was performed on peripheral blood. As DNA, the CDR3 is TGTGCCAGCAGCGCCCCCCTAGCGGGAGCTTACATTCAGTACTTC. Its translation is CASSAPLAGAYIQYF.